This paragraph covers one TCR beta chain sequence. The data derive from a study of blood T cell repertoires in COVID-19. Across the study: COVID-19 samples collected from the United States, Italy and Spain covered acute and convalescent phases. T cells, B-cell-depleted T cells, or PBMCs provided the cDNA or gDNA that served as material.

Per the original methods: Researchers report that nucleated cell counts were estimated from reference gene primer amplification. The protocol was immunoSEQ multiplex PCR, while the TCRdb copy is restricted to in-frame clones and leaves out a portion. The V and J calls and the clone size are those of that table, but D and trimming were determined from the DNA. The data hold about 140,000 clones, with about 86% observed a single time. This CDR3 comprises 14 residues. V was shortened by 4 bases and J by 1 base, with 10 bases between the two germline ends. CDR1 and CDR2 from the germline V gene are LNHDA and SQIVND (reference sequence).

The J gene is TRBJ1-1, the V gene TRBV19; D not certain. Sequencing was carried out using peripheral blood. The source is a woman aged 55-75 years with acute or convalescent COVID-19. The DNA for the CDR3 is TGTGCCAGTAGTACGCAGACTACGAACACTGAAGCTTTCTTT. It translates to CASSTQTTNTEAFF.